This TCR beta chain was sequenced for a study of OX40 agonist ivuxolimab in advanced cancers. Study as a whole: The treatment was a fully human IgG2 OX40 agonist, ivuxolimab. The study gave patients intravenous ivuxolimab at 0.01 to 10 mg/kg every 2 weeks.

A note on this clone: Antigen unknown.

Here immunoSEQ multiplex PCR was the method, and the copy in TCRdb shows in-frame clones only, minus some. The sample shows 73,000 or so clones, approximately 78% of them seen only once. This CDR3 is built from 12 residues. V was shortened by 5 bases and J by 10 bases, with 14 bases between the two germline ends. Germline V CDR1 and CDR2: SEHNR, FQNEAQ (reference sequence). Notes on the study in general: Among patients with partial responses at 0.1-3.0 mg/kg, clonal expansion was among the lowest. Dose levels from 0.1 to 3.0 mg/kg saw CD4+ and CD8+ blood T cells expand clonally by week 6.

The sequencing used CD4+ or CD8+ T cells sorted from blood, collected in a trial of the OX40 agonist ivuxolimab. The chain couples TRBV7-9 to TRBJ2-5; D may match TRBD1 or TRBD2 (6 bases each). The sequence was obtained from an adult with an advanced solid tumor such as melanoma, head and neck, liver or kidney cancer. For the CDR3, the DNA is TGTGCCAGCAGCGTAGGGGGGTTGGGCCAGTACTTC. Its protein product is CASSVGGLGQYF.